This TCR beta chain was retrieved from a study of blood T cells in healthy people across ages. This clonotype has at least ten counts. CDR1 and CDR2 from the germline V gene are MNHEY and SMNVEV (reference sequence). This CDR3 spans 18 amino acids. V lost 5 bases and J lost 2; bases outside the gene matches: 11. PBMCs, at least 7 million per sample, were isolated. Every sample gave at least 5 micrograms of total RNA when it was extracted. The authors ran a second PCR of about 7 to 11 cycles using a sample-barcoded 5' primer and a J-beta primer mix. Each cDNA molecule, via a template-switch adaptor with 12 random nucleotides, was tagged. CDR3-containing paired-end reads numbering at least 2.5 million came from each sample. In TCRdb, the 5' RACE reads were re-called with MiXCR into one record per CDR3 protein. Here the sample spans nearly 1 million distinct CDR3 sequences, just over 50% being singletons.

Input material: blood. The V and J genes are TRBV27 and TRBJ2-5, with 13 bases matching TRBD2. The source of this sequence is a woman aged 55-69 years in good health. The CDR3 DNA is TGTGCCAGCAGTCCGGGGACTAGCGGGATTCCCACTCAAGAGACCCAGTACTTC. Amino acids: CASSPGTSGIPTQETQYF.